This T cell receptor (beta chain) came from a study of T-cell reconstitution after alpha-beta-depleted transplantation in children. Unique molecular identifiers featured in how the TCRbeta library was prepared. TCRdb redid the calling of the PCR reads with MiXCR, one entry per CDR3 protein. Altogether around 700,000 distinct CDR3 sequences are present, about 12% being singletons, with the ten largest covering around 0.8%. General study points: In some patients, recipient T cells and intrathymic progenitors surviving conditioning explained high day-60 diversity. One year post-transplant, T-cell counts and diversity were largely derived from T cells produced anew. Reportedly, only several hundred clones from non-depleted graft cells drove alpha-beta T-cell counts at about two months.

This clonotype was recorded at least ten times. Antigen unknown. The CDR3 covers 15 residues. Germline CDR1 and CDR2: MDHEN and SYDVKM. V was cut by 2 bases and J by 6 bases, with 15 bases left in between. The receptor was derived from a girl under 10 years old with congenital amegakaryocytic thrombocytopenia, due to receive a stem cell transplant. Here the sequenced sample was PBMCs, taken before TCRalphabeta/CD19-depleted stem cell transplant. This sequence joins TRBV28 and TRBJ2-3; unclear D gene. The CDR3 nucleotides are TGTGCCAGCAGTTTAAGCGAATCGGTGGGGGATACGCAGTATTTT. Translation: CASSLSESVGDTQYF.